Presented here are 5 T cell receptor beta chains from one specimen sequenced in a study of blood T cell repertoires in COVID-19. Generated by immunoSEQ multiplex PCR, the TCRdb table keeps only in-frame clones and is missing some. The top ten clones hold about 12% of a sample with 25,000 to 35,000 clones, around 90% of them seen once. The sequenced sample consisted of peripheral blood. The receptors were sampled from a human donor in a cohort sampled during active COVID-19. The donor label of this sample is uncertain.

This sequence joins TRBV2 and TRBJ2-1; the match to TRBD2 covers 13 bases. The germline V gene encodes CDR1 SNHLY and CDR2 FYNNEI. The J segment lost 7 bases and the V segment lost 4 bases, leaving 1 base of the junction unmatched. The CDR3 contains 14 residues. As DNA, the CDR3 is TGTGCCAGCAGTGGGGGACTAGCGGGAAATGAGCAGTTCTTC. It is translated as CASSGGLAGNEQFF.

This chain connects TRBV7-9 to TRBJ1-2, with TRBD1 matching 7 bases. The germline gives CDR1 SEHNR, CDR2 FQNEAQ (reference sequence). The V gene end was trimmed by 4 bases and the J gene end by 3 bases; junction bases not matched to a gene: 5. This CDR3 comprises 14 residues. Here the CDR3 DNA reads TGTGCCAGCAGCTCGACAGGGCCCTACTATGGCTACACCTTC. Translated: CASSSTGPYYGYTF.

CDR3 DNA sequence: TGTGCCAGCAGTGATTATTGGAGGAACACTGAAGCTTTCTTT. Its protein product is CASSDYWRNTEAFF. The chain links TRBV6-1 to TRBJ1-1; D gene uncertain. CDR1 MNHNS and CDR2 SASEGT come from the germline V gene. CDR3 length: 14 amino acids. The germline V and J ends were trimmed by 3 bases and 1 base, with 9 bases remaining between them.

This sequence joins TRBV2 and TRBJ1-4; D perhaps matches TRBD1 (6 bases). The CDR3 consists of 12 residues. V was cut by 1 base and J by 10 bases, with 7 bases left in between. Germline CDR1 reads SNHLY; CDR2 reads FYNNEI. CDR3 residues: CASSEEGGKLFF. The CDR3 DNA reads TGTGCCAGCAGTGAAGAAGGGGGAAAACTGTTTTTT.

The chain uses TRBV7-2 and TRBJ1-2, with D hard to call. The CDR3 covers 15 residues. Germline lookup yields CDR1 SGHTA and CDR2 FQGNSA. The germline V and J ends were trimmed by 5 bases and 0 bases, with 13 bases remaining between them. The CDR3: CASSLISSSNYGYTF. CDR3 bases: TGTGCCAGCAGCCTCATCAGTTCCTCTAACTATGGCTACACCTTC.